One and the same sample provided the 29 T cell receptor beta chains below, sequenced in a study of blood T cell repertoires in COVID-19. The assay was immunoSEQ multiplex PCR, and TCRdb's table has in-frame clones only and misses some. The sample has roughly 500,000 clones, approximately 90% seen once. Sample: PBMCs or T cells enriched from blood (not recorded which). The receptors shown here come from a woman aged 40-49 years who had recovered from COVID-19.

This sequence joins TRBV9 and TRBJ2-6, with 9 positions matching TRBD1. Per germline, CDR1 SGDLS and CDR2 YYNGEE. The CDR3 length is 16 residues. After removal of 3 bases from V and 3 bases from J, the junction contained 4 bases not matched to a gene. Here the CDR3 DNA reads TGTGCCAGCAGCGCGACAGGGGGGCATGGGGCCAACGTCCTGACTTTC. It translates to CASSATGGHGANVLTF. The variable domain in full, with the rest retrieved from reference TRBV9 and TRBJ2-6, is DSGVTQTPKHLITATGQRVTLRCSPRSGDLSVYWYQQSLDQGLQFLIQYYNGEERAKGNILERFSAQQFPDLHSELNLSSLELGDSALYFCASSATGGHGANVLTFGAGSRLTVL.

The chain joins TRBV9 to TRBJ2-3, with 7 bases identical to TRBD2. Trimming removed 3 bases from V and 2 bases from J; junction bases left unmatched: 15. Germline V gene data show CDR1 as SGDLS and CDR2 as YYNGEE. There are 18 residues in the CDR3. CDR3 loop: CASSAPVGGETPTDTQYF. The DNA of the CDR3 is TGTGCCAGCAGCGCCCCAGTGGGGGGGGAAACCCCCACAGATACGCAGTATTTT.

The J gene is TRBJ2-3, the V gene TRBV5-6; weak D call: TRBD2 (5 bases). V shed 0 bases and J shed 2 bases, with 13 bases lying between them. Per germline, CDR1 SGHDT and CDR2 YYEEEE. The CDR3 runs 16 residues. The CDR3 reads CASSLGLMIPTDTQYF. The CDR3 DNA follows: TGTGCCAGCAGCTTGGGACTAATGATTCCCACAGATACGCAGTATTTT.

A single count supports this clone. V and J are TRBV5-1 and TRBJ2-7; TRBD1 is a possible D gene (6 bases). V was cut by 0 bases and J by 2 bases, with 12 bases left in between. The CDR3 sequence is 15 residues long. The germline V gene has CDR1 SGHRS and CDR2 YFSETQ. The DNA of the CDR3 is TGCGCCAGCAGCTTGGTATCAGGGGAACCCTACGAGCAGTACTTC. It encodes CASSLVSGEPYEQYF.

V gene TRBV19 combines with J gene TRBJ1-2; D uncertain. CDR3 length equals 15 residues. Per germline, CDR1 LNHDA and CDR2 SQIVND (reference sequence). V was pared by 6 bases and J by 7 bases, with 21 bases between. CDR3 sequence reads: CASSHPFGAEGGYTF. CDR3 coding DNA: TGTGCCAGTAGCCACCCTTTTGGAGCGGAGGGTGGCTACACCTTC.

This clone was seen only a few times. V usage is TRBV9 and J usage is TRBJ1-1, with TRBD1 identical over 7 bases. The CDR3 runs 15 residues. V shed 4 bases, J shed 2 bases, and the junction held 8 bases outside the gene matches. Germline-derived CDR1 and CDR2 are SGDLS and YYNGEE. CDR3 sequence: CASSTGQRANTEAFF. In nucleotides, the CDR3 is TGTGCCAGCAGCACGGGACAGCGGGCTAACACTGAAGCTTTCTTT.

The chain employs TRBV5-1 and TRBJ2-3; 7 bases fit TRBD2. The trim removed 4 bases at V and 4 bases at J, leaving 6 bases unmatched. This CDR3 contains 14 residues. Germline CDR1 SGHRS, CDR2 YFSETQ. Here the CDR3 reads CASSPTSDADTQYF. The CDR3 DNA is TGCGCCAGCAGCCCCACTAGCGACGCAGATACGCAGTATTTT.

The gene calls are TRBV18 and TRBJ2-5; 8 nucleotides agree with TRBD2. The CDR3 contains 16 residues. Germline loops: CDR1 KGHSH, CDR2 LQKENI. V dropped 3 bases and J dropped 1; count of bases not matched to a gene: 7. In nucleotides, the CDR3 is TGTGCCAGCTCACCGGGGATTAGCGGGGCCCAAGAGACCCAGTACTTC. This sequence encodes CASSPGISGAQETQYF.

This clone was detected once. The V call is TRBV5-6, the J call TRBJ2-7; D unclear. V was trimmed by 5 bases and J by 3 bases, leaving 15 bases between them. This CDR3 comprises 14 residues. CDR1 SGHDT and CDR2 YYEEEE come from the germline V gene. CDR3 DNA: TGTGCCAGCAGTCTACGGCGGCCCCACTACGAGCAGTACTTC. Its protein product is CASSLRRPHYEQYF.

The V call is TRBV15, the J call TRBJ2-1, with 11 bases that match TRBD2. The CDR3 has 15 amino acids. The germline CDR1 and CDR2 sequences are LNHNV and YYDKDF (reference sequence). V dropped 8 bases and J dropped 3; count of bases not matched to a gene: 6. The CDR3 protein is CATAGTSGVYNEQFF. The CDR3 bases are TGTGCCACCGCGGGGACTAGCGGTGTCTACAATGAGCAGTTCTTC.

The chain couples TRBV20-1 to TRBJ1-2; TRBD1 aligns across 10 bases. V shed 3 bases, J shed 7 bases, and the junction held 5 bases outside the gene matches. In germline, CDR1 is DFQATT, CDR2 SNEGSKA (reference sequence). The CDR3 extends over 13 amino acids. The CDR3 nucleotides are TGCAGTGCTAGTGGGCGGGACAGGGGTGGCTACACCTTC. It codes for CSASGRDRGGYTF.

This clone occurred once. V is TRBV6-5 and J is TRBJ2-1; D may be TRBD2 (5 bases). V dropped 6 bases and J dropped 9 bases, with 15 bases sitting between them. CDR1 MNHEY and CDR2 SVGAGI come from the germline V gene. The CDR3 is made up of 13 amino acids. As DNA, the CDR3 is TGTGCCAGCAGACTAGTGACCGCGGGTGAGCAGTTCTTC. This gives the protein CASRLVTAGEQFF.

The chain combines TRBV7-9 with TRBJ2-5; D perhaps matches TRBD2 (6 bases). CDR3 length equals 14 residues. In germline, CDR1 is SEHNR, CDR2 FQNEAQ (reference sequence). Deletions cut 5 bases from V and 3 bases from J, with 13 bases between. The CDR3 sequence is CASSPWDFKETQYF. The CDR3 DNA reads as TGTGCCAGCAGCCCGTGGGACTTTAAAGAGACCCAGTACTTC.

This sequence joins TRBV10-3 and TRBJ2-7; D gene ambiguous. The CDR3 has 15 residues. Germline V gene data show CDR1 as ENHRY and CDR2 as SYGVKD. Trimming removed 4 bases from V and 0 bases from J, with 13 bases in between. CDR3 residues: CAISVAVAPSYEQYF. CDR3 sequence (DNA): TGTGCCATCAGTGTAGCAGTCGCCCCCTCCTACGAGCAGTACTTC.

The CDR3 DNA follows: TGTGCCACCATCCAGGTGGAGGAAAACATTCAGTACTTC. This encodes CATIQVEENIQYF. The J gene is TRBJ2-4, the V gene TRBV7-9; D might be TRBD2 (5 bases). This CDR3 region has 13 residues. Deletions cut 10 bases from V and 5 bases from J, with 15 bases between. The germline CDR1 and CDR2 sequences are SEHNR and FQNEAQ (reference sequence). The full variable domain, completed using reference TRBV7-9 and TRBJ2-4, is DTGVSQNPRHKITKRGQNVTFRCDPISEHNRLYWYRQTLGQGPEFLTYFQNEAQLEKSRLLSDRFSAERPKGSFSTLEIQRTEQGDSAMYLCATIQVEENIQYFGAGTRLSVL.

This sequence joins TRBV9 and TRBJ1-1; no definite D call. This CDR3 region has 13 residues. Germline V lookup: CDR1 SGDLS, CDR2 YYNGEE. Trimming removed 6 bases at V and 2 bases at J, with 11 bases between. DNA of the CDR3: TGTGCCAGCACCCGAGTGGTTAACACTGAAGCTTTCTTT. Translating it yields CASTRVVNTEAFF.

The chain couples TRBV11-2 to TRBJ1-5, with D possibly being TRBD1 (6 bases). CDR1 and CDR2 (germline): SGHAT, FQNNGV. V was trimmed by 1 base and J by 2 bases, leaving 15 bases between them. This CDR3 is 17 amino acids long. The CDR3 DNA follows: TGTGCCAGCAGCTTAGGAGGGGCCAGGGGTGGCAATCAGCCCCAGCATTTT. Protein: CASSLGGARGGNQPQHF.

The chain couples TRBV3-1 (or the pseudogene TRBV3-2) to TRBJ1-1; perhaps TRBD1 as D (5 bases). Trimming removed 2 bases from V and 1 base from J, with 11 bases in between. This CDR3 region has 15 residues. Germline assignment: CDR1 LGHDT and CDR2 YNNKEL (reference sequence). In nucleotides, the CDR3 is TGTGCCAGCAGCCAATACGACAGACAGAACACTGAAGCTTTCTTT. Protein product: CASSQYDRQNTEAFF.

The CDR3 DNA sequence: TGTGCCAGCAGCTTAGTAGCGGGAGGAAGGGAGCAGTTCTTC. Translated, it gives CASSLVAGGREQFF. The chain links TRBV3-1 (or the pseudogene TRBV3-2) to TRBJ2-1; 10 bases align to TRBD2. The CDR3 runs 14 residues. Germline lookup yields CDR1 LGHDT and CDR2 YNNKEL (reference sequence). The junction had 8 bases not matched to a gene; V was cut back by 5 bases and J by 10 bases.

The rearrangement uses TRBV11-2 and TRBJ1-2; TRBD1 is a possible D gene (6 bases). The CDR3 spans 18 residues. Trimming cost V 3 bases and J 1 base, with 21 bases left between them. The germline V gene encodes CDR1 SGHAT and CDR2 FQNNGV. The CDR3 sequence: CASSFLKTGLTFNYGYTF. CDR3 DNA sequence: TGTGCCAGCAGCTTTTTAAAGACAGGCCTTACTTTTAACTATGGCTACACCTTC.

The J gene is TRBJ2-1, the V gene TRBV10-1, with 9 bases lining up with TRBD2. Germline assignment: CDR1 WNHNN and CDR2 SYGVQD (reference sequence). The CDR3 is 15 residues long. V was pared by 6 bases and J by 0 bases, with 3 bases of the junction left unmatched. The CDR3 DNA sequence: TGCGCCAGCAGCCCGACTAGCGGCTCCTACAATGAGCAGTTCTTC. Protein sequence: CASSPTSGSYNEQFF.

This chain links TRBV29-1 with TRBJ2-2; 7 positions agree with TRBD2. J gave up 6 bases and V 6 bases, and 10 bases lay outside the gene matches. This CDR3 is built from 14 residues. The germline V gene has CDR1 SQVTM and CDR2 ANQGSEA. CDR3 bases: TGCAGCGTCGGACTAGTCGCCATTCCCGGGGAGCTGTTTTTT. This codes for CSVGLVAIPGELFF.

The chain is built from TRBV6-1 and TRBJ1-5; D possibly corresponds to TRBD1 (6 bases). V was trimmed by 2 bases and J by 5 bases, leaving 10 bases between them. Germline CDR1 reads MNHNS; CDR2 reads SASEGT. The length of the CDR3 is 14 residues. CDR3 coding DNA: TGTGCCAGCAGTGAAACAGGGTTAGATCAGCCCCAGCATTTT. It translates to CASSETGLDQPQHF.

V and J are TRBV7-9 and TRBJ1-2; D is unresolved. CDR1 and CDR2 from the germline V gene are SEHNR and FQNEAQ (reference sequence). The V end was cut by 4 bases, the J end by 6 bases, with 18 bases between. CDR3 length equals 15 residues. The DNA for the CDR3 is TGTGCCAGCAGCTCGCACCGAGGAGGAATAGATGGCTACACCTTC. Its protein product is CASSSHRGGIDGYTF.

The chain recombines TRBV6-5 with TRBJ2-7; D ambiguous. Per the germline V gene, CDR1 is MNHEY and CDR2 is SVGAGI. Trimming shortened V by 6 bases and J by 4 bases, and 16 bases separated the two germline ends. The CDR3 sequence is 14 residues long. CDR3 residues: CASSPTPEEYEQYF. CDR3 coding DNA: TGTGCCAGCAGCCCAACCCCAGAGGAGTACGAGCAGTACTTC.

The chain uses TRBV18 and TRBJ2-3, with TRBD1 identical over 7 bases. The length of the CDR3 is 16 residues. CDR1 KGHSH and CDR2 LQKENI come from the germline V gene. V lost 3 bases and J lost 1; bases outside the gene matches: 7. The CDR3 DNA follows: TGTGCCAGCTCACCCCCTACAGGGGTTGGCACAGATACGCAGTATTTT. The encoded protein is CASSPPTGVGTDTQYF.

The chain recombines TRBV5-1 with TRBJ1-1; maybe TRBD1 (6 bases). The germline V gene encodes CDR1 SGHRS and CDR2 YFSETQ. Trimming removed 1 base at V and 0 bases at J, with 10 bases between. The CDR3 contains 15 residues. CDR3 protein: CASSLTGLMNTEAFF. The CDR3 DNA is TGCGCCAGCAGCTTGACAGGGCTAATGAACACTGAAGCTTTCTTT.

This rearrangement joins TRBV27 to TRBJ2-6; a weak D match, TRBD1 (6 bases). Deletions cut 3 bases from V and 0 bases from J, with 12 bases between. Per germline, CDR1 MNHEY and CDR2 SMNVEV (reference sequence). This CDR3 comprises 17 residues. The CDR3, as DNA: TGTGCCAGCAGTTTGACAGGATGGCTCTCTGGGGCCAACGTCCTGACTTTC. Its translation is CASSLTGWLSGANVLTF.

This clone was counted a single time. V usage is TRBV4-3 and J usage is TRBJ2-3; 12 bases align to TRBD2. This CDR3 is built from 19 residues. Germline loops: CDR1 LGHNA, CDR2 YSLEER. J gave up 7 bases and V 0 bases, and 14 bases lay outside the gene matches. The CDR3 reads CASSQEVPQTSGSVNTQYF. In DNA, the CDR3 is TGCGCCAGCAGCCAAGAAGTTCCTCAGACTAGCGGGAGCGTGAATACGCAGTATTTT.